This TCR beta chain was captured by sequencing in a study of technical replicates of blood from several donors. There are 15 residues in the CDR3. Trimming removed 3 bases from V and 2 bases from J; junction bases left unmatched: 7. Germline lookup yields CDR1 GTSNPN and CDR2 SVGIG (reference sequence). The repertoire was sequenced with immunoSEQ multiplex PCR; TCRdb's copy has only in-frame clones and lacks some. This table holds tens of thousands of clones, roughly 89% found once. This clone came up once. The receptor was derived from a human donor in good health. Material for sequencing was T cells isolated from PBMCs. The chain combines TRBV30 with TRBJ1-2; 9 nucleotides match TRBD1. For the CDR3, the DNA is TGTGCCTGGAGGATCGGGACAGGGTGGAACTATGGCTACACCTTC. Its protein is CAWRIGTGWNYGYTF.